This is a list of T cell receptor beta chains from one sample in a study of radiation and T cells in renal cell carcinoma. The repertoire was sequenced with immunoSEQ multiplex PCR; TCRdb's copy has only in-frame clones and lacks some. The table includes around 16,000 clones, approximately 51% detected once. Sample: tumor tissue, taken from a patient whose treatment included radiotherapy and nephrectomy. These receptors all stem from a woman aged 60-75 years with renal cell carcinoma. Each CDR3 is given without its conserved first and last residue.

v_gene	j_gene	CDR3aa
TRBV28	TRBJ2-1	ASSEPGGGGRNEQF
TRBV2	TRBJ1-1	ASIRSWAGKTEAF
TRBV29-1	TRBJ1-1	SVGTGGGTEAF
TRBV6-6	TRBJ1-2	ASSYSAGVYGYT
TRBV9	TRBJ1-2	ARQTVANYGYT
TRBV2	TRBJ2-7	ASSEVEAPDYEQY
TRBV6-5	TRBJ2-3	ASSYSGGQRTDTQY
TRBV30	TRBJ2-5	AWSQGSKTQY
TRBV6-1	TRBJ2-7	ASTSGSLVPYEQY
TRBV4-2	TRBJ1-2	ASSAPRANYGYT
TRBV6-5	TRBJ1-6	ASSYAQGYNSPLH
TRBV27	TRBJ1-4	ASSSPGQGGEKLF